This TCR beta chain was sequenced for a study of shared clonotypes between healthy human individuals. Study-wide context: For every donor, three CD4 naive, three CD4 memory, two CD8 naive and one CD8 memory plates were used.

The germline CDR1 and CDR2 sequences are LNHDA and SQIVND (reference sequence). V was clipped by 4 bases and J by 4 bases, with 9 bases between them. The CDR3 is made up of 13 amino acids. Clones were sequenced by immunoSEQ multiplex PCR, and TCRdb holds only the in-frame ones, with some missing. The table shows roughly 640,000 clones, with under 80% occurring only once. The genes are TRBV19 and TRBJ2-3; D might be TRBD1 (6 bases). The sample was memory CD4+ T cells sorted from blood. The sample's subset: CD45RA-negative fraction. The source is a woman in her twenties or thirties in good health. The CDR3 protein is CASSTPGADTQYF. The CDR3 DNA sequence: TGTGCCAGTAGTACCCCAGGGGCAGATACGCAGTATTTT. Looking up the rest from reference TRBV19 and TRBJ2-3 gives the full variable domain: DGGITQSPKYLFRKEGQNVTLSCEQNLNHDAMYWYRQDPGQGLRLIYYSQIVNDFQKGDIAEGYSVSREKKESFPLTVTSAQKNPTAFYLCASSTPGADTQYFGPGTRLTVL.